These 14 T cell receptor beta chains originate from one sample sequenced in a study of T cells after yellow fever vaccination. TCRdb reprocessed the 5' RACE reads with MiXCR, giving one entry per CDR3 protein. Of some 560,000 distinct CDR3 sequences listed, 17% are singletons. The sample consisted of PBMCs, taken less than 6 days after the first yellow fever vaccination. The receptors derive from a man in his late teens or twenties who received the YFV17D yellow fever vaccine.

This sequence joins TRBV24-1 and TRBJ2-3; 7 positions agree with TRBD2. V dropped 4 bases and J dropped 6; count of bases not matched to a gene: 6. The CDR3 runs 14 residues. The germline CDR1 and CDR2 sequences are KGHDR and SFDVKD. The CDR3, as DNA: TGTGCCACCAGTGAGAGCGGGGCGGCTGATACGCAGTATTTT. This encodes CATSESGAADTQYF.

The chain has TRBV5-1 and TRBJ2-7; 7 bases agree with TRBD1. V was pared by 4 bases and J by 0 bases, with 7 bases of the junction left unmatched. The germline CDR1 and CDR2 sequences are SGHRS and YFSETQ. CDR3 length equals 15 residues. The CDR3 is CASSQTGQISYEQYF. The CDR3 DNA is TGCGCCAGCAGCCAGACGGGACAGATCTCCTACGAGCAGTACTTC.

The J gene is TRBJ2-7, the V gene TRBV4-3; D is unclear. Per germline, CDR1 LGHNA and CDR2 YSLEER. The V end lost 0 bases, the J end lost 2 bases, and 20 bases lay between the germline ends. This CDR3 is 18 amino acids long. The CDR3 loop reads CASSQERLRAGKTYEQYF. CDR3 DNA: TGCGCCAGCAGCCAAGAACGGTTACGGGCAGGCAAGACCTACGAGCAGTACTTC.

This chain connects TRBV7-9 to TRBJ2-1; a possible D gene is TRBD2 (6 bases). This CDR3 has 14 residues. V was cut by 2 bases and J by 10 bases, with 15 bases left in between. In germline, CDR1 is SEHNR, CDR2 FQNEAQ (reference sequence). Here the CDR3 reads CASSLNQPGVEQFF. The CDR3 bases are TGTGCCAGCAGCTTAAATCAGCCGGGGGTCGAGCAGTTCTTC. Full variable domain (missing parts from reference TRBV7-9 and TRBJ2-1): DTGVSQNPRHKITKRGQNVTFRCDPISEHNRLYWYRQTLGQGPEFLTYFQNEAQLEKSRLLSDRFSAERPKGSFSTLEIQRTEQGDSAMYLCASSLNQPGVEQFFGPGTRLTVL.

The chain has TRBV10-3 and TRBJ2-5; 12 nucleotides agree with TRBD2. This CDR3 is 18 amino acids long. Germline V gene sequence: CDR1 ENHRY, CDR2 SYGVKD. With V trimmed by 2 bases and J by 5 bases, 12 bases remained unmatched. As DNA, the CDR3 is TGTGCCATCAGTGAGAGACTAGCGGGGGAAAACAGGAAGGAGACCCAGTACTTC. Protein: CAISERLAGENRKETQYF.

The V and J genes are TRBV19 and TRBJ1-6; no reliable D call. Germline loops: CDR1 LNHDA, CDR2 SQIVND (reference sequence). The CDR3 extends over 13 amino acids. V shed 9 bases and J shed 7 bases, with 13 bases lying between them. This CDR3 reads CASRTVRNSPLHF. The DNA for the CDR3 is TGTGCCAGCCGGACGGTGAGAAATTCACCCCTCCACTTT.

This clonotype was recorded only once. This sequence joins TRBV27 and TRBJ1-1; D may be TRBD1 (6 bases). The CDR3 is made up of 16 amino acids. V was clipped by 6 bases and J by 3 bases, with 20 bases between them. In germline, CDR1 is MNHEY, CDR2 SMNVEV (reference sequence). CDR3 nucleotide sequence: TGTGCCAGCAGCCTAGGGGGGGCAGGGAGGTACACTGAAGCTTTCTTT. It translates to CASSLGGAGRYTEAFF.

This chain joins TRBV7-2 and TRBJ2-1; D uncertain. There are 16 residues in the CDR3. CDR1 and CDR2 (germline): SGHTA, FQGNSA. With 4 bases removed from V and 5 bases from J, the gap between germline ends came to 18 bases. The CDR3 nucleotides read TGTGCCAGCAGCTACCGTTTAGGGTGGGTTAACAATGAGCAGTTCTTC. It encodes CASSYRLGWVNNEQFF.

This clonotype was seen a handful of times. The chain is built from TRBV6-2 or TRBV6-3 and TRBJ2-3, with 9 bases fitting TRBD2. The CDR3 totals 16 residues. J was trimmed by 4 bases and V by 2 bases; bases with no gene match: 7. The germline CDR1 and CDR2 sequences are MNHEY and SVGEGT. CDR3 DNA: TGTGCCAGCAGTTACGGGCGGGGGGGCCGTTCAGATACGCAGTATTTT. It translates to CASSYGRGGRSDTQYF.

This clonotype was counted ten times or more. V and J are TRBV5-1 and TRBJ1-1; D unresolved. The CDR3 spans 13 residues. The germline gives CDR1 SGHRS, CDR2 YFSETQ. Trimming removed 1 base from V and 0 bases from J, with 4 bases in between. The CDR3 DNA reads TGCGCCAGCAGCTTGTTCATGAACACTGAAGCTTTCTTT. Residues: CASSLFMNTEAFF.

This rearrangement joins TRBV4-1 to TRBJ2-7, with 8 bases identical to TRBD1. Germline V gene data show CDR1 as MGHRA and CDR2 as YSYEKL. The J segment lost 7 bases and the V segment lost 1 base, leaving 9 bases of the junction unmatched. CDR3 length: 15 residues. CDR3 bases: TGCGCCAGCAGCCAAGGGACAGGGAATTTAGAAGAGCAGTACGTC. This translates into CASSQGTGNLEEQYV.

The genes are TRBV21-1 and TRBJ2-7; TRBD1, as called in the table, went unchecked against the DNA. TRBV21-1 is shown as a pseudogene. This CDR3 is 14 amino acids long. The CDR3 nucleotides are TGTGCCTGCGGGGGGGGTCTCGTCTCCTACGAGCAGTACGTC. Encoded protein: CACGGGLVSYEQYV.

This clonotype has a count of ten or more. The V gene is TRBV11-2, the J gene TRBJ2-2, with TRBD2 identical over 16 bases. The CDR3 sequence is 18 residues long. Trimming removed 5 bases from V and 7 bases from J; junction bases left unmatched: 10. Per the germline V gene, CDR1 is SGHAT and CDR2 is FQNNGV. CDR3 loop: CASSPTGTSGGAYGELFF. In DNA form, the CDR3 reads TGTGCCAGCAGCCCCACCGGGACTAGCGGGGGGGCCTACGGGGAGCTGTTTTTT.

This clonotype came up a few times. The chain couples TRBV5-1 to TRBJ2-1; D is unresolved. The CDR3 loop spans 14 amino acids. In germline, CDR1 is SGHRS, CDR2 YFSETQ. V was cut by 0 bases and J by 6 bases, with 10 bases left in between. The CDR3 is CASSLGRRANEQFF. The CDR3 region has the DNA TGCGCCAGCAGCTTGGGCAGAAGGGCCAATGAGCAGTTCTTC.